This TCR beta chain was sequenced for a study of blood T cells in healthy people across ages (dated by TCRdb to the mid-2010s). At the level of the whole study: Template switching captured roughly one uniquely barcoded TCR beta cDNA molecule per two T cells in model experiments. Using deep sequencing normalized with unique cDNA molecular identifiers, the study measured how TCR beta repertoire diversity changes with age. Four age groups were formed from the donors: young (average 16 years), middle-aged (just under 40), aged (around 68) and long-lived (around 82). For two donors (one aged 18 to 30 and one aged 80 or older), the study analyzed two additional independent replicas of 1 million unique cDNA reads from the same blood draw.

The protocol used for the library was 5' RACE. The sequencer was an Illumina HiSeq 2500. The second PCR ran for roughly 7 to 11 cycles and used a J-beta primer mix along with a sample-barcoded 5' primer. A template-switch 5' adaptor carrying 12 random nucleotides introduced a unique molecular identifier onto each TCR beta cDNA molecule. At least 3 million CDR3-containing paired-end reads were obtained from each sample. First-strand cDNA was synthesized from all RNA with the Mint cDNA synthesis kit, primed by a TRBC-specific oligonucleotide. After uracil-DNA glycosylase treatment, a first 18-cycle PCR used universal primers M1SS and BC2_uni_R on all cDNA. On the study's bioinformatics: Normalization of each sample was performed by random selection of 1 million high-quality reads, each carrying a distinct molecular identifier. Reads sharing molecular identifiers were discarded rather than binned into consensus sequences. CDR3 identification, clonotype clustering and error correction used MiTCR with a Q25 quality threshold and the strictest error-elimination algorithm. A nonparametric unseen species model with Euler transformation was used to estimate a lower bound on total TCR beta diversity. Using fastp at Q25 and MiXCR, TCRdb reprocessed the public reads and kept productive beta chains. Rows with one shared CDR3 protein collapse into an entry with the most common genes and DNA. Clone size and V and J calls follow TCRdb, not the original study. The sample table shows fewer than 1,200,000 distinct CDR3 sequences, and about 25% are seen once. The top ten clones comprise 0.65% to 0.75% of the sample.

What the research found in general, with its limitations: A strong correlation was found between observed TCR beta diversity and the percentage of naive T cells measured by flow cytometry. Total diversity estimates from one million sequenced T cells were considered lower bounds and underestimates. Compared with the aged group, the long-lived group had more naive CD4+ T cells, fewer expanded clones and increased TCR diversity, suggesting age selection. Conclusive comparison of naive and antigen-experienced compartments was prevented by the profiling of bulk unsorted PBMCs. Because donor CMV infection status was unknown, age-related changes in expanded clonotypes were potentially confounded. As age increased, observed TCR beta diversity per million T cells dropped in a roughly linear way, and a significant reduction was already evident by age 40.

Worth noting for this clonotype: Its antigen remains undetermined. No per-base quality is available; no much larger clone lies one base away.

The donors were roughly 38 Caucasian individuals from Russia, aged about 6 to 95 years, who were systemically healthy. Each donor gave about 9.2 milliliters of peripheral blood, drawn into EDTA-treated Vacutainer tubes. PBMCs were isolated by Ficoll-Paque density-gradient centrifugation, with at least 7 million obtained per sample. Total RNA, at least 6 micrograms per sample, was extracted from PBMCs with Trizol reagent. The percentages of naive CD45RAhigh/CD27high T cells were determined by flow cytometry on a PBMC aliquot from every donor. This sample was also put to use in a study of T cells of mothers and their children. That second report states: The donors were nine systemically healthy Caucasian individuals, made up of three mothers and their six children. cDNA synthesis consumed the entire amount of extracted RNA, loaded at roughly 1.5 ug RNA in each 15 ul reaction. Sample barcodes and 2-4 random nucleotides were added via the M1S primer in the second PCR. Over 10 million TCR beta CDR3 reads came from each mother, compared with approximately 2.8 million reads from each child. Thymic selection shapes the output of TCR recombination in a similar way in related and unrelated pairs, and inherited differences have a minor effect. Normalized repertoire overlap in related mother-child pairs was always slightly higher than in unrelated mother-child pairs, but the difference was never significant. With a sensitivity of approximately 100 clones per million clonotypes, no persistent microchimeric T cell clones were detected. To look for features that set related mother-child pairs apart from unrelated individuals, the researchers ran deep NGS to compare the TCR beta repertoires of mothers and children. On average, the children were around 11 +/- 4 years old, while the mothers were approximately 40 +/- 4 years old. After adapter ligation was performed with NEBNext reagents, the libraries were sequenced on an Illumina HiSeq 2000 with 100+100 nt paired-end reads. To prevent cross-contamination, the mother and child libraries were prepared one month apart and sequenced in separate runs. For each donor, between about 450,000 and 2,300,000 distinct TCR beta clonotypes were identified. Naive TCR beta clonotypes were estimated from low-frequency clonotypes matched to each donor's FACS-determined naive share, without sorting.

Sequenced: blood. The clonotype originates from a girl between 2 and 10 years old in good health.

The sequence in DNA is TGTGCCAGCAGCCAATGGAGGACCCGGGTAGATACGCAGTATTTT. This is translated as CASSQWRTRVDTQYF. Rearrangement joined TRBV7-2 to TRBJ2-3, and possibly TRBD2, on 5 matching bases. Looking up the germline V gene yields CDR1 SGHTA and CDR2 FQGNSA. The V and J ends are trimmed by 5 bases and 5 bases, leaving 17 bases between them. From the cysteine through the phenylalanine, the CDR3 covers 15 amino acids. Left in the record is the CDR3 DNA by itself, 45 bases read in frame from the first base. The variable domain in full, with residues beyond the CDR3 obtained from the reference TRBV7-2 and TRBJ2-3 genes, is GAGVSQSPSNKVTEKGKDVELRCDPISGHTALYWYRQSLGQGLEFLIYFQGNSAPDKSGLPSDRFSAERTGGSVSTLTIQRTQQEDSAVYLCASSQWRTRVDTQYFGPGTRLTVL.